The clone carrying this T cell receptor beta chain was observed once. The antigen is undetermined. The data were obtained in a study of cytomegalovirus exposure and HLA in healthy donors. In the PCR, 60 Vbeta and 13 Jbeta primers were used. Clones were read by immunoSEQ multiplex PCR, and TCRdb kept only the in-frame ones, dropping some. In the table there are fewer than 200,000 clones, about 86% of which are singletons. Points from the study as a whole: In vitro work confirmed that three CMV-associated chains recognize CMV antigens. Most observed TCR sequences were rare, whereas some public TCRs were detected in many donors. With later analysis, a missense DCLRE1C variant became linked to TCR beta V- and J-gene trimming.

J gave up 9 bases and V 5 bases, and 5 bases lay outside the gene matches. CDR1 MNHEY and CDR2 SMNVEV come from the germline V gene (reference sequence). The CDR3 covers 12 residues. Sequenced material: PBMCs. The chain joins TRBV27 to TRBJ2-5; 8 nucleotides agree with TRBD2. The TCR originated in a woman between 25 and 40 years old in good health and CMV-seronegative. The CDR3 sequence: CASSPPGGSQYF. The CDR3 DNA is TGTGCCAGCAGTCCCCCGGGAGGGTCCCAGTACTTC.